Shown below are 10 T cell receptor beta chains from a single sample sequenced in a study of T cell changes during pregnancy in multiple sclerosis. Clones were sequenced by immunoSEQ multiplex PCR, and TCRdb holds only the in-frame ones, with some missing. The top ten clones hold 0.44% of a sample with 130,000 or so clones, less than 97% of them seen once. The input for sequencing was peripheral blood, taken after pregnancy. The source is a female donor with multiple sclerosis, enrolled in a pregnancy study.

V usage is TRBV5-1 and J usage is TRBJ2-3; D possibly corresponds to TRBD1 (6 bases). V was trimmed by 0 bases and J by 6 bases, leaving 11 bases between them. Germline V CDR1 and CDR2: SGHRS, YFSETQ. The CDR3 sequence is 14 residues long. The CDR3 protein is CASSLGQVTDTQYF. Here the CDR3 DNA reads TGCGCCAGCAGCTTGGGACAGGTAACGGATACGCAGTATTTT.

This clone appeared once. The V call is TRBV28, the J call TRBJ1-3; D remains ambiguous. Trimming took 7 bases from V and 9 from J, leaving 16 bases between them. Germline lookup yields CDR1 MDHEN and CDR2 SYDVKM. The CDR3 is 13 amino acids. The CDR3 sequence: CASTTGGLGTIYF. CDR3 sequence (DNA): TGTGCCAGCACCACGGGCGGGCTCGGCACCATATATTTT.

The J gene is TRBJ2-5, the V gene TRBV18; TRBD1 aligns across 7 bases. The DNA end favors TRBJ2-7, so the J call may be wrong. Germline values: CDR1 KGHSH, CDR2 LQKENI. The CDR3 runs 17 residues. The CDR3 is CASSPLRTGISSYEQYF. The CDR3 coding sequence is TGTGCCAGCTCACCGCTAAGGACAGGTATAAGCTCCTACGAGCAGTACTTC.

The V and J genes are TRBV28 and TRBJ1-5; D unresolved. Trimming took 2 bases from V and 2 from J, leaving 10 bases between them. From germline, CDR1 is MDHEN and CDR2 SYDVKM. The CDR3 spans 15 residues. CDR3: CASSLLRGGNQPQHF. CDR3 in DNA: TGTGCCAGCAGTTTACTCCGCGGAGGCAATCAGCCCCAGCATTTT.

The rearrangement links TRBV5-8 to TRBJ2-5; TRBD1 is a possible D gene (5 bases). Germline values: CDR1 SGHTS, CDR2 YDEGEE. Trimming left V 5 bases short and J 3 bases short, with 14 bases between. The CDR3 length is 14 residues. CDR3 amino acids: CASSFSRVEETQYF. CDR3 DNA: TGTGCCAGCAGTTTTTCCAGGGTGGAAGAGACCCAGTACTTC.

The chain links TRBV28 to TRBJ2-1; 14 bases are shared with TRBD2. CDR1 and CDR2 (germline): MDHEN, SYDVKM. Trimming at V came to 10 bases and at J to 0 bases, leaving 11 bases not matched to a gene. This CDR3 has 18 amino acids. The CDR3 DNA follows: TGTGCCACCAGCGGACTAGCGGGAGGACGAAGCTCCTACAATGAGCAGTTCTTC. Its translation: CATSGLAGGRSSYNEQFF.

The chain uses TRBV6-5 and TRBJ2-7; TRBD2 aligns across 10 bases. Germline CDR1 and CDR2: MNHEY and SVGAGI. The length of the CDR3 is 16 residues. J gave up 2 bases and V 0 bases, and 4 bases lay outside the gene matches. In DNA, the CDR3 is TGTGCCAGCAGTTACTCGGTCCTAGCGGGAGCCTACGAGCAGTACTTC. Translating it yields CASSYSVLAGAYEQYF.

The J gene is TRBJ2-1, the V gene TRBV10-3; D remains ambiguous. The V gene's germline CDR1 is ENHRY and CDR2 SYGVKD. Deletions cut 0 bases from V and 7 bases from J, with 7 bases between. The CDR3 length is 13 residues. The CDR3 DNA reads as TGTGCCATCAGTGAGTCGATAGCAAATGAGCAGTTCTTC. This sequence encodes CAISESIANEQFF.

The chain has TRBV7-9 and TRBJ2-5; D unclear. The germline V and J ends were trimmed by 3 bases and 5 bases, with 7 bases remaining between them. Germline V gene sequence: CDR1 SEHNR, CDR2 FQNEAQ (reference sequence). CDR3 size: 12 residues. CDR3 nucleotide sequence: TGTGCCAGCAGCTTTATTCCGGAGACCCAGTACTTC. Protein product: CASSFIPETQYF. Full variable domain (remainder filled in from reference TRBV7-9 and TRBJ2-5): DTGVSQNPRHKITKRGQNVTFRCDPISEHNRLYWYRQTLGQGPEFLTYFQNEAQLEKSRLLSDRFSAERPKGSFSTLEIQRTEQGDSAMYLCASSFIPETQYFGPGTRLLVL.

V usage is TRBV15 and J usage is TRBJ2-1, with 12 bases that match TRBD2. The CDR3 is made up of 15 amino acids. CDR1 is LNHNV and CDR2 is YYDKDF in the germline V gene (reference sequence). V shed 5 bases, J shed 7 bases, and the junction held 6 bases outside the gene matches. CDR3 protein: CATSPRTSGKNEQFF. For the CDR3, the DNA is TGTGCCACCAGCCCAAGGACTAGCGGGAAGAATGAGCAGTTCTTC.